The 24 T cell receptor beta chains given below trace back to one sample, sequenced in a study of T cell responses to AZD1222 COVID-19 vaccine. Clones were sequenced by immunoSEQ multiplex PCR, and TCRdb holds only the in-frame ones, with some missing. This table has some 69,000 clones, roughly 80% appearing once. The starting material was peripheral blood, obtained 28 days after the second AZD1222 dose. All receptors come from an adult who received the AZD1222 COVID-19 vaccine.

The chain combines TRBV10-2 with TRBJ2-3, with TRBD2 matching 7 bases. This CDR3 has 13 amino acids. Germline V CDR1 and CDR2: WSHSY, SAAADI. Unmatched junction bases numbered 5, after V lost 9 bases and J lost 2 bases. The CDR3 DNA is TGCGCCAGTGTAGCGGGCCCCACAGATACGCAGTATTTT. It yields the protein CASVAGPTDTQYF.

The rearrangement links TRBV10-3 to TRBJ2-7, with TRBD1 as a possible D gene (6 bases). Per germline, CDR1 ENHRY and CDR2 SYGVKD. The CDR3 spans 17 residues. V lost 2 bases, J lost 2 bases, and 19 bases lay in between. CDR3 nucleotides: TGTGCCATCAGTGAGCCAGGGGTGAGACAGGTCGCCTACGAGCAGTACTTC. Residues: CAISEPGVRQVAYEQYF.

The chain has TRBV18 and TRBJ2-3; the D gene is possibly TRBD2 (6 bases). V lost 3 bases to trimming and J lost 1 base, with 11 bases between them. CDR3 length: 15 amino acids. Looked up from germline, CDR1 is KGHSH and CDR2 is LQKENI. The chain's CDR3 is CASSPVSGGTDTQYF. The CDR3 DNA reads as TGTGCCAGCTCACCGGTTTCGGGGGGCACAGATACGCAGTATTTT.

This clone was counted only a few times. This rearrangement joins TRBV6-2 or TRBV6-3 to TRBJ1-5, with unresolved D. CDR1 is MNHEY, CDR2 SVGEGT, per germline. The CDR3 contains 13 residues. V lost 0 bases and J lost 4, with 4 bases in between. CDR3 bases: TGTGCCAGCAGTTACTCGAGGAATCAGCCCCAGCATTTT. Translated: CASSYSRNQPQHF.

This chain connects TRBV6-2 or TRBV6-3 to TRBJ1-2; 8 bases match TRBD1. Germline loops: CDR1 MNHEY, CDR2 SVGEGT. The V gene end was trimmed by 5 bases and the J gene end by 4 bases; junction bases not matched to a gene: 3. The CDR3 is 13 amino acids. The CDR3 here is CASSQGTGYGYTF. CDR3 DNA sequence: TGTGCCAGCAGTCAAGGGACAGGCTATGGCTACACCTTC.

This clone was seen a handful of times. The V call is TRBV29-1, the J call TRBJ2-5; TRBD2 agrees at 14 bases. J was trimmed by 4 bases and V by 3 bases; bases with no gene match: 10. CDR3 size: 17 residues. Looked up from germline, CDR1 is SQVTM and CDR2 is ANQGSEA. CDR3 in DNA: TGCAGCGTTGACGGGACTAGCGGGGGACTAGCGGCAGAGACCCAGTACTTC. The encoded protein is CSVDGTSGGLAAETQYF.

The chain combines TRBV20-1 with TRBJ1-2, with 9 bases lining up with TRBD1. V lost 3 bases, J lost 8 bases, and 7 bases stayed unmatched. Germline V gene lookup returns CDR1 DFQATT and CDR2 SNEGSKA (reference sequence). CDR3 size: 13 residues. This CDR3 reads CSASLQGAWGYTF. CDR3 nucleotides: TGCAGTGCTAGTCTACAGGGGGCTTGGGGCTACACCTTC.

The chain has TRBV13 and TRBJ2-3, with D unclear. Trimming left V 5 bases short and J 2 bases short, with 8 bases between. Germline CDR1 and CDR2: PRHDT and FYEKMQ (reference sequence). This CDR3 has 13 residues. The CDR3 sequence is CASSAPATDTQYF. The CDR3 DNA reads TGTGCCAGCAGCGCACCGGCCACAGATACGCAGTATTTT.

This chain links TRBV28 with TRBJ1-2; tentative D call: TRBD1 (5 bases). V lost 5 bases to trimming and J lost 4 bases, with 20 bases between them. The CDR3 is made up of 16 amino acids. Germline assignment: CDR1 MDHEN and CDR2 SYDVKM. The CDR3 coding sequence is TGTGCCAGCAGTCCCTCCTCCGGGGGAGAGCTCTATGGCTACACCTTC. It encodes CASSPSSGGELYGYTF.

The chain links TRBV5-5 to TRBJ2-7; unclear D gene. Germline CDR1 and CDR2: SGHKS and YYEKEE (reference sequence). V lost 0 bases and J 1 base, leaving 8 bases between the germline ends. CDR3 length: 14 amino acids. Here the CDR3 DNA reads TGTGCCAGCAGCTTGGATCCCGCATCCTACGAGCAGTACTTC. It specifies CASSLDPASYEQYF.

The V gene is TRBV5-1, the J gene TRBJ2-1; the match to TRBD2 covers 8 bases. The CDR3 is made up of 19 amino acids. Germline V gene lookup returns CDR1 SGHRS and CDR2 YFSETQ. The trim removed 0 bases at V and 2 bases at J, leaving 13 bases unmatched. CDR3 protein: CASSLAPWASGYTYNEQFF. The CDR3 DNA follows: TGCGCCAGCAGCTTGGCCCCGTGGGCTAGCGGGTATACCTACAATGAGCAGTTCTTC.

The V and J genes are TRBV15 and TRBJ2-4, with 8 bases lining up with TRBD1. The CDR3 extends over 17 amino acids. V was pared by 3 bases and J by 3 bases, with 10 bases of the junction left unmatched. Germline values: CDR1 LNHNV, CDR2 YYDKDF (reference sequence). DNA for the CDR3: TGTGCCACCAGCAGGGCGACGGGACAGGCGGGCAAAAACATTCAGTACTTC. The encoded protein is CATSRATGQAGKNIQYF.

The chain joins TRBV7-2 to TRBJ2-3, with TRBD1 identical over 7 bases. Trimming at V came to 5 bases and at J to 2 bases, leaving 4 bases not matched to a gene. Germline V gene data show CDR1 as SGHTA and CDR2 as FQGNSA. The length of the CDR3 is 14 residues. The CDR3 bases are TGTGCCAGCAGCGTCGGACAGGACACAGATACGCAGTATTTT. Its translation is CASSVGQDTDTQYF. Full variable domain (rest looked up from reference TRBV7-2 and TRBJ2-3): GAGVSQSPSNKVTEKGKDVELRCDPISGHTALYWYRQSLGQGLEFLIYFQGNSAPDKSGLPSDRFSAERTGGSVSTLTIQRTQQEDSAVYLCASSVGQDTDTQYFGPGTRLTVL.

This rearrangement joins TRBV30 to TRBJ1-5; D unresolved. This CDR3 has 12 residues. Deletions cut 3 bases from V and 4 bases from J, with 7 bases between. Germline lookup yields CDR1 GTSNPN and CDR2 SVGIG (reference sequence). The chain's CDR3 is CAWRRGNQPQHF. The CDR3 coding sequence is TGTGCCTGGAGGCGGGGAAATCAGCCCCAGCATTTT.

In this sample, this clone turned up once. The J gene is TRBJ1-2, the V gene TRBV18; 8 bases are shared with TRBD1. The V gene end was trimmed by 8 bases and the J gene end by 7 bases; junction bases not matched to a gene: 12. In germline, CDR1 is KGHSH, CDR2 LQKENI. This CDR3 is 14 amino acids long. This CDR3 reads CASQTDTGGAGYTF. CDR3 nucleotide sequence: TGTGCCAGCCAAACCGATACAGGGGGGGCTGGCTACACCTTC.

This chain uses TRBV7-8 with TRBJ1-1, with D unresolved. V lost 4 bases and J lost 2, with 14 bases in between. The length of the CDR3 is 15 residues. CDR1 and CDR2 from the germline V gene are SGHVS and FQNEAQ. The CDR3 DNA sequence: TGTGCCAGCAGCTCAGGACGGAGGACCAACACTGAAGCTTTCTTT. Translating it yields CASSSGRRTNTEAFF.

The rearrangement links TRBV5-4 to TRBJ2-2, with TRBD2 identical over 11 bases. J was trimmed by 0 bases and V by 2 bases; bases with no gene match: 0. The CDR3 is 16 residues long. In germline, CDR1 is SGHNT, CDR2 YYREEE (reference sequence). For the CDR3, the DNA is TGTGCCAGCAGCTTACTAGCGGGAGCGAACACCGGGGAGCTGTTTTTT. It specifies CASSLLAGANTGELFF.

The gene calls are TRBV3-1 (or the pseudogene TRBV3-2) and TRBJ1-1; maybe TRBD1 (5 bases). V was cut by 6 bases and J by 4 bases, with 12 bases left in between. CDR1 and CDR2 (germline): LGHDT, YNNKEL (reference sequence). The CDR3 contains 13 residues. The CDR3 DNA reads as TGTGCCAGCAGTCCCACAAGGGGCACTGAAGCTTTCTTT. Its translation: CASSPTRGTEAFF.

The chain carries TRBV5-1 and TRBJ1-1, with TRBD1 matching over 8 bases. Trimming removed 2 bases from V and 5 bases from J; junction bases left unmatched: 8. This CDR3 spans 15 amino acids. From germline, CDR1 is SGHRS and CDR2 YFSETQ. DNA for the CDR3: TGCGCCAGCAGCTTCCAGGGGGCCGGGACTACTGAAGCTTTCTTT. It is translated as CASSFQGAGTTEAFF. Using reference TRBV5-1 and TRBJ1-1 for the parts outside the CDR3, the full variable domain is KAGVTQTPRYLIKTRGQQVTLSCSPISGHRSVSWYQQTPGQGLQFLFEYFSETQRNKGNFPGRFSGRQFSNSRSEMNVSTLELGDSALYLCASSFQGAGTTEAFFGQGTRLTVV.

The chain carries TRBV30 and TRBJ1-5; unclear D gene. This CDR3 has 13 residues. The germline V gene has CDR1 GTSNPN and CDR2 SVGIG (reference sequence). V was cut by 2 bases and J by 3 bases, with 8 bases left in between. The CDR3 sequence is CAWSLRTNQPQHF. The DNA of the CDR3 is TGTGCCTGGAGTTTACGCACCAATCAGCCCCAGCATTTT.

The chain recombines TRBV9 with TRBJ2-2; D is ambiguous. Germline CDR1 SGDLS, CDR2 YYNGEE. The CDR3 consists of 14 residues. V shed 0 bases and J shed 7 bases, with 10 bases lying between them. CDR3 sequence reads: CASSVGPGGGELFF. CDR3 nucleotide sequence: TGTGCCAGCAGCGTAGGCCCCGGCGGCGGGGAGCTGTTTTTT.

This chain connects TRBV7-9 to TRBJ2-7, with unresolved D. Per the germline V gene, CDR1 is SEHNR and CDR2 is FQNEAQ (reference sequence). This CDR3 contains 15 residues. The V gene lost 1 base and the J gene lost 0 bases, with 10 bases spanning the gap. The CDR3: CASSLEQDYSYEQYF. CDR3 coding DNA: TGTGCCAGCAGCTTAGAGCAGGATTACTCCTACGAGCAGTACTTC.

The V gene is TRBV10-1, the J gene TRBJ2-3; 13 positions match TRBD2. CDR1 is WNHNN and CDR2 is SYGVQD in the germline V gene (reference sequence). V was pared by 2 bases and J by 6 bases, with 2 bases of the junction left unmatched. This CDR3 comprises 15 residues. CDR3 residues: CASSEGTSGADTQYF. As DNA, the CDR3 is TGCGCCAGCAGTGAGGGGACTAGCGGGGCCGATACGCAGTATTTT.

The CDR3 loop reads CASRGDEQYF. The CDR3, as DNA: TGCGCCAGCAGGGGGGACGAGCAGTACTTC. The genes are TRBV5-1 and TRBJ2-7; D could derive from TRBD1 or TRBD2 (5 bases each). Trimming pared 5 bases from V and 5 bases from J, leaving 5 bases between. Germline CDR1 and CDR2: SGHRS and YFSETQ. The CDR3 has 10 amino acids.